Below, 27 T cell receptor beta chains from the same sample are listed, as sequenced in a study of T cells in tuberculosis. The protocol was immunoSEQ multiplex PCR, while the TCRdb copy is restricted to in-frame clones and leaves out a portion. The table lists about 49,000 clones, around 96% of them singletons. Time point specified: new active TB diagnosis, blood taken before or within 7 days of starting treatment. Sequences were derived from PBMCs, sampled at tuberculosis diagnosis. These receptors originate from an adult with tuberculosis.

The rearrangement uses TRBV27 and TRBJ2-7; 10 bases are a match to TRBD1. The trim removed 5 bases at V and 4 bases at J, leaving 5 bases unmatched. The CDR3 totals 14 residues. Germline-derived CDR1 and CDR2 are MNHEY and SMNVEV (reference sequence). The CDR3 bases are TGTGCCAGCAGTAAGACAGGGGGCTTGTACGAGCAGTACTTC. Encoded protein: CASSKTGGLYEQYF.

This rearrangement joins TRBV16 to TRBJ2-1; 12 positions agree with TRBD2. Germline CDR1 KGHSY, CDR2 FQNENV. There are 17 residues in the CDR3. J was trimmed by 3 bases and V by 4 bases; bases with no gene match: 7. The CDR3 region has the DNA TGTGCCAGCAGCCTCCGACTAGCGGGAGCCATCTACAATGAGCAGTTCTTC. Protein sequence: CASSLRLAGAIYNEQFF.

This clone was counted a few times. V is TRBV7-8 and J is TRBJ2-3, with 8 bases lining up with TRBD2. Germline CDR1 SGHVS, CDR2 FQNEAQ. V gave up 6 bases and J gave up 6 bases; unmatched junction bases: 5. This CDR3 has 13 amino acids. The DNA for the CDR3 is TGTGCCAGCAGACCGAGCGGGAGCGATACGCAGTATTTT. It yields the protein CASRPSGSDTQYF.

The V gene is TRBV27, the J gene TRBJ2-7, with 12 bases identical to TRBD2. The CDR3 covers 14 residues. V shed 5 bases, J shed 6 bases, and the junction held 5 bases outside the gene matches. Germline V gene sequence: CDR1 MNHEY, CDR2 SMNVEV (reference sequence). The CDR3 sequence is CASSPGLAGAEQYF. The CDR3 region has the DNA TGTGCCAGCAGTCCGGGACTAGCGGGTGCCGAGCAGTACTTC.

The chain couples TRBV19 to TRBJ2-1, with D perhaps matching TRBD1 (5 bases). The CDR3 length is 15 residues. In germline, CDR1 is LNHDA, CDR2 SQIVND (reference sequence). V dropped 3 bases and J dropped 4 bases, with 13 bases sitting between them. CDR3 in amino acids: CASSIGTGPYNEQFF. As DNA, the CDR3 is TGTGCCAGTAGTATTGGTACAGGACCTTACAATGAGCAGTTCTTC.

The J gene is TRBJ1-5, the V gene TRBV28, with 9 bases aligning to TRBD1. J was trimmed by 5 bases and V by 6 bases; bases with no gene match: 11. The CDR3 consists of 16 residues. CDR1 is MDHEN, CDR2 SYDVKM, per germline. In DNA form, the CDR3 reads TGTGCCAGCAGCCCCTGGACAGGGGACGGGCATCAGCCCCAGCATTTT. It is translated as CASSPWTGDGHQPQHF. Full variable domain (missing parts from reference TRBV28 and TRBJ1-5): DVKVTQSSRYLVKRTGEKVFLECVQDMDHENMFWYRQDPGLGLRLIYFSYDVKMKEKGDIPEGYSVSREKKERFSLILESASTNQTSMYLCASSPWTGDGHQPQHFGDGTRLSIL.

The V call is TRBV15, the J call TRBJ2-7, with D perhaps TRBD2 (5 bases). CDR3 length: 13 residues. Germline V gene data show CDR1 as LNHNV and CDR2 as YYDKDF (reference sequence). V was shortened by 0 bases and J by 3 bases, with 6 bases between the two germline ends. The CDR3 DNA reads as TGTGCCACCAGCAGAGATCGGGGCTACGAGCAGTACTTC. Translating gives CATSRDRGYEQYF.

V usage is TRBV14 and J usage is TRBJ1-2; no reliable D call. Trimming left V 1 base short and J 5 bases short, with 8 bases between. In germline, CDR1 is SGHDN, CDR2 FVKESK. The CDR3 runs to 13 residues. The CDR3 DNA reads TGTGCCAGCAGCCAAGCGGTTGGTTATGGCTACACCTTC. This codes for CASSQAVGYGYTF.

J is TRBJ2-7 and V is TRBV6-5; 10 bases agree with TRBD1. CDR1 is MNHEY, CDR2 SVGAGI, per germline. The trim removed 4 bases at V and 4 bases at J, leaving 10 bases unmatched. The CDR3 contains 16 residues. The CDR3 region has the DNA TGTGCCAGCAGTTCAGACCCGGGGGACAGGGGATACGAGCAGTACTTC. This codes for CASSSDPGDRGYEQYF.

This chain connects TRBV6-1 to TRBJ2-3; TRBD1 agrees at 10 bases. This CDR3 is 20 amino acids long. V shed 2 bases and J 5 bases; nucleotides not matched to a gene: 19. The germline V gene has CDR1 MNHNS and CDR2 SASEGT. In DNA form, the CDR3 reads TGTGCCAGCAGTGAATATAGGACAGGGGGAATCGGAACCTATGGAGATACGCAGTATTTT. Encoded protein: CASSEYRTGGIGTYGDTQYF.

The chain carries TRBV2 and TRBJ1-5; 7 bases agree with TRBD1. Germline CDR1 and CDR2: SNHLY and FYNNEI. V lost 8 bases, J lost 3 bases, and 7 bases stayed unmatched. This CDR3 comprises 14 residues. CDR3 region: CASGYDRANQPQHF. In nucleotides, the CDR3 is TGTGCCAGCGGATACGACAGGGCCAATCAGCCCCAGCATTTT. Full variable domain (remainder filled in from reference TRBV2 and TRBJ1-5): EPEVTQTPSHQVTQMGQEVILRCVPISNHLYFYWYRQILGQKVEFLVSFYNNEISEKSEIFDDQFSVERPDGSNFTLKIRSTKLEDSAMYFCASGYDRANQPQHFGDGTRLSIL.

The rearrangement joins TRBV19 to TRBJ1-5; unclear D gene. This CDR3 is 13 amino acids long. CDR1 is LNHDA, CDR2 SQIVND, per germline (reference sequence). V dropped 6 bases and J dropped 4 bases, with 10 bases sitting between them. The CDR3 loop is CASRSTVNQPQHF. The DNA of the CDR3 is TGTGCCAGTAGGTCGACTGTTAATCAGCCCCAGCATTTT. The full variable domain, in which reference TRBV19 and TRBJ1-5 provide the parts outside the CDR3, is DGGITQSPKYLFRKEGQNVTLSCEQNLNHDAMYWYRQDPGQGLRLIYYSQIVNDFQKGDIAEGYSVSREKKESFPLTVTSAQKNPTAFYLCASRSTVNQPQHFGDGTRLSIL.

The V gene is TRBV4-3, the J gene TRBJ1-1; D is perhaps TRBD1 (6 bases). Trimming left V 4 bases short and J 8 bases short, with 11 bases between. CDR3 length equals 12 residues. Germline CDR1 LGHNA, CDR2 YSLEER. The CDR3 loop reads CASSRTQGEAFF. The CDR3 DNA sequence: TGCGCCAGCAGCCGCACACAGGGCGAAGCTTTCTTT.

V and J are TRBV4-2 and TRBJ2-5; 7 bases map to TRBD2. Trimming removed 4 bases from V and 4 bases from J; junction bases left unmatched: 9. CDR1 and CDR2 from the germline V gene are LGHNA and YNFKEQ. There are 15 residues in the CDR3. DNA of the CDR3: TGTGCCAGCAGCCTCCGGGCGGGAGTATCAGAGACCCAGTACTTC. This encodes CASSLRAGVSETQYF.

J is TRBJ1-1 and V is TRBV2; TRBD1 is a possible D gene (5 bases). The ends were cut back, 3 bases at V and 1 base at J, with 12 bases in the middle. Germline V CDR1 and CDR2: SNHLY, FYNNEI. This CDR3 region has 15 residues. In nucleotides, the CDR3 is TGTGCCAGCAGTGACCAGGGATCGCGGAACACTGAAGCTTTCTTT. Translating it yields CASSDQGSRNTEAFF.

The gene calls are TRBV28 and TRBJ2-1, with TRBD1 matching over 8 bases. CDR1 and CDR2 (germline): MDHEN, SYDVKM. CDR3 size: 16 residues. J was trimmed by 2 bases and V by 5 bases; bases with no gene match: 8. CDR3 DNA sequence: TGTGCCAGCAGTCCTCAACAGGGGGTTCCCTACAATGAGCAGTTCTTC. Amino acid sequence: CASSPQQGVPYNEQFF.

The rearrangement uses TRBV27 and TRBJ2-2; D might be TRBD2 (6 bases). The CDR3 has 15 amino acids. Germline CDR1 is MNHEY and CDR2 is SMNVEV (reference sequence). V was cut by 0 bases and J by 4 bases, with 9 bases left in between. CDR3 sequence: CASSLSTRGTGELFF. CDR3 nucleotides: TGTGCCAGCAGTTTATCGACTAGGGGCACCGGGGAGCTGTTTTTT.

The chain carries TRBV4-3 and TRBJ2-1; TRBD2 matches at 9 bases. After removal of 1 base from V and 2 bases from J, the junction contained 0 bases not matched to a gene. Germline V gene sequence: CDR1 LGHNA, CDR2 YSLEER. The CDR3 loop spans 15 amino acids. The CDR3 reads CASSQGTSAYNEQFF. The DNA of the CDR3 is TGCGCCAGCAGCCAAGGGACTAGCGCCTACAATGAGCAGTTCTTC.

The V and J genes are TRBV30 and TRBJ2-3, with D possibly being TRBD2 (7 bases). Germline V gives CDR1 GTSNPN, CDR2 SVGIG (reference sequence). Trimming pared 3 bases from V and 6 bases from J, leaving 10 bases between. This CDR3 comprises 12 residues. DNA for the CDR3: TGTGCCTGGAGAGGGGGGGCGGATACGCAGTATTTT. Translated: CAWRGGADTQYF. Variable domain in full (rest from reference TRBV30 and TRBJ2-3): SQTIHQWPATLVQPVGSPLSLECTVEGTSNPNLYWYRQAAGRGLQLLFYSVGIGQISSEVPQNLSASRPQDRQFILSSKKLLLSDSGFYLCAWRGGADTQYFGPGTRLTVL.

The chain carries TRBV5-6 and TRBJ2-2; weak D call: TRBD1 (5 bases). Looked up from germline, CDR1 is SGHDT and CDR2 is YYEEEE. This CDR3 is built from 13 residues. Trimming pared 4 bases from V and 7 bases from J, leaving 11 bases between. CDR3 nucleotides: TGTGCCAGCAGCCGGAGCCAGGGCGGGGAGCTGTTTTTT. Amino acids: CASSRSQGGELFF.

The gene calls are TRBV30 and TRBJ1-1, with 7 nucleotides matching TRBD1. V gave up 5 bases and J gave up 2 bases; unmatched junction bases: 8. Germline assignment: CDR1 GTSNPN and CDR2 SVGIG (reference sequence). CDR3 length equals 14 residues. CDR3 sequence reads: CAWSLKGANTEAFF. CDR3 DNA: TGTGCCTGGTCCCTAAAGGGGGCCAACACTGAAGCTTTCTTT.

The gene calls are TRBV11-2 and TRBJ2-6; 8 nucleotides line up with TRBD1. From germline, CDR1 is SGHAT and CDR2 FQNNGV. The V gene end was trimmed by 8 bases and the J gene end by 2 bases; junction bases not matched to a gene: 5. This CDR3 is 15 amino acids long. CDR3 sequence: CASGGQGPGANVLTF. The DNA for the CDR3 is TGTGCCAGCGGCGGACAGGGCCCTGGGGCCAACGTCCTGACTTTC.

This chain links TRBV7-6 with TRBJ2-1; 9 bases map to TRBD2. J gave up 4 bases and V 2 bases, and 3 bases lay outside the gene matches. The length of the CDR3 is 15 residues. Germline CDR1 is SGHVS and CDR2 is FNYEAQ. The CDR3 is CASSLLAGMYNEQFF. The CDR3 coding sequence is TGTGCCAGCAGCTTACTAGCGGGGATGTACAATGAGCAGTTCTTC.

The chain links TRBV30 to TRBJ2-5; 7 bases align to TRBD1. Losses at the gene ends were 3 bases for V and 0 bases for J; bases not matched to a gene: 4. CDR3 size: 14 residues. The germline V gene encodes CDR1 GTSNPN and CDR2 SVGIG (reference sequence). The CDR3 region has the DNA TGTGCCTGGAGGGGGACAGAGTACCAAGAGACCCAGTACTTC. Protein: CAWRGTEYQETQYF.

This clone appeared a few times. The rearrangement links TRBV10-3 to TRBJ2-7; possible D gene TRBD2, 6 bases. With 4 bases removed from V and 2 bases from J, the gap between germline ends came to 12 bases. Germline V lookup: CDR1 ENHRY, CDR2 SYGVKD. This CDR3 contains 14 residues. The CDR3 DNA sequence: TGTGCCATCAGTGCTTACTCGGGAGCCTACGAGCAGTACTTC. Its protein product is CAISAYSGAYEQYF.

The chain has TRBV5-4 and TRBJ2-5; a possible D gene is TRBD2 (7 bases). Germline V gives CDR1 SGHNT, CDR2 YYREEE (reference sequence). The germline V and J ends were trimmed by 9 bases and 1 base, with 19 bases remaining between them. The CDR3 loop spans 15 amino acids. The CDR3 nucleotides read TGTGCCACTAGCCGGGGGGCGAACTCCCAAGAGACCCAGTACTTC. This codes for CATSRGANSQETQYF.

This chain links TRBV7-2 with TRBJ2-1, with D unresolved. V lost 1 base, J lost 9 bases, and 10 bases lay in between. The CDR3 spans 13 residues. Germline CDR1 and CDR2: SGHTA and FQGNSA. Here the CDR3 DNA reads TGTGCCAGCAGCTTAGATCGAGGTCTTGAGCAGTTCTTC. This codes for CASSLDRGLEQFF.